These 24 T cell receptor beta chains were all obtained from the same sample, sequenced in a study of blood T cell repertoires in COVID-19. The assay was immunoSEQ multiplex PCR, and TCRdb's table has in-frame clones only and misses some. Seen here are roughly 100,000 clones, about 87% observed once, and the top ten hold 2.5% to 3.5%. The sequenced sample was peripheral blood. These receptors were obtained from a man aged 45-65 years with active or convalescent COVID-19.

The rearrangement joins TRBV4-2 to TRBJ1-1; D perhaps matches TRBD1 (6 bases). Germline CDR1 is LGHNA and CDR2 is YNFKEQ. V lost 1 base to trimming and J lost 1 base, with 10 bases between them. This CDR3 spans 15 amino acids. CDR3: CASSQVSGQNTEAFF. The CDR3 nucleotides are TGTGCCAGCAGCCAAGTATCGGGACAGAACACTGAAGCTTTCTTT.

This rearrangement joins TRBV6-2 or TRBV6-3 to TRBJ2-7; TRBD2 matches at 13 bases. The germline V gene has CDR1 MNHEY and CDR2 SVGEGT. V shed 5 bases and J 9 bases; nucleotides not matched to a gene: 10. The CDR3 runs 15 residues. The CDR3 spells CASSGTSGAFYRQYF. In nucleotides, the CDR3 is TGTGCCAGCAGTGGGACTAGCGGGGCCTTCTATCGGCAGTACTTC.

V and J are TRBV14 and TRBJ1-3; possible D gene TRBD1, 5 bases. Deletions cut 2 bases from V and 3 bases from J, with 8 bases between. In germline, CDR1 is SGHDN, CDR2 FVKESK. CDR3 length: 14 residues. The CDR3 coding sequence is TGTGCCAGCAGCCAACGGGGGGTTGGAAACACCATATATTTT. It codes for CASSQRGVGNTIYF.

The CDR3 DNA reads TGTGCCAGCAGACGTGGACAGACGAGGGGCGAGCAGTACGTC. As protein: CASRRGQTRGEQYV. V and J are TRBV2 and TRBJ2-7, with D perhaps TRBD1 (6 bases). CDR3 length equals 14 residues. V lost 6 bases and J lost 6, with 18 bases in between. Germline CDR1 reads SNHLY; CDR2 reads FYNNEI.

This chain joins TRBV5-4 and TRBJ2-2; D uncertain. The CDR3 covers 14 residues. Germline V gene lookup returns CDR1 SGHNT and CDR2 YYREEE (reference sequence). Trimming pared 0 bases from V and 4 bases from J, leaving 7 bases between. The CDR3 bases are TGTGCCAGCAGCTTGGGCGGATTCACCGGGGAGCTGTTTTTT. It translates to CASSLGGFTGELFF. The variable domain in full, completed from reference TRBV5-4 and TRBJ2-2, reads ETGVTQSPTHLIKTRGQQVTLRCSSQSGHNTVSWYQQALGQGPQFIFQYYREEENGRGNFPPRFSGLQFPNYSSELNVNALELDDSALYLCASSLGGFTGELFFGEGSRLTVL.

CDR3 region: CASSLARGTYEQYF. The CDR3 bases are TGCGCCAGCAGCTTGGCGCGGGGCACCTACGAGCAGTACTTC. The V gene is TRBV5-1, the J gene TRBJ2-7, with D possibly matching TRBD2 (6 bases). The V and J ends lost 0 bases and 2 bases respectively, with 9 bases between them. The CDR3 totals 14 residues. CDR1 and CDR2 from the germline V gene are SGHRS and YFSETQ.

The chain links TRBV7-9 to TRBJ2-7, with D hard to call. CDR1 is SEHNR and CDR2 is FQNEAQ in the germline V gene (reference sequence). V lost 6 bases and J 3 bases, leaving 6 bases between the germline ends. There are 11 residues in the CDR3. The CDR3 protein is CASRASYEQYF. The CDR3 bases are TGTGCCAGCAGGGCCAGCTACGAGCAGTACTTC.

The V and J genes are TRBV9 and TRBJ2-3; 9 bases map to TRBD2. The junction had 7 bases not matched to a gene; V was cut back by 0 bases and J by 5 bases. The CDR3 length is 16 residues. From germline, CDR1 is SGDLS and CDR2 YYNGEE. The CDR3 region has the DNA TGTGCCAGCAGCGTAGTTCAGCGGGGGGCAGGAGATACGCAGTATTTT. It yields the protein CASSVVQRGAGDTQYF.

CDR3 loop: CASSYSIGVYGYTF. Here the CDR3 DNA reads TGTGCCAGCAGTTACTCGATCGGGGTCTATGGCTACACCTTC. The chain joins TRBV6-6 to TRBJ1-2; D remains unclear. In germline, CDR1 is MNHNY, CDR2 SVGAGI (reference sequence). V was shortened by 0 bases and J by 4 bases, with 9 bases between the two germline ends. The CDR3 length is 14 residues.

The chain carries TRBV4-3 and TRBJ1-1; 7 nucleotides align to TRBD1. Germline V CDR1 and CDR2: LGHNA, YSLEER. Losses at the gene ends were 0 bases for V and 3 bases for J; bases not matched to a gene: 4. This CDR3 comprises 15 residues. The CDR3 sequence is CASSQEDRADTEAFF. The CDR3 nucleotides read TGCGCCAGCAGCCAAGAAGACAGGGCGGACACTGAAGCTTTCTTT.

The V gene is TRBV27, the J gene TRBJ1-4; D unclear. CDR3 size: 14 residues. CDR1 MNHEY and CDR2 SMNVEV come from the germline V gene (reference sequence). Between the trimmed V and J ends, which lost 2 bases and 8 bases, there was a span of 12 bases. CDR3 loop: CASSLPGREEKLFF. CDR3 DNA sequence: TGTGCCAGCAGTTTACCCGGACGGGAGGAAAAACTGTTTTTT.

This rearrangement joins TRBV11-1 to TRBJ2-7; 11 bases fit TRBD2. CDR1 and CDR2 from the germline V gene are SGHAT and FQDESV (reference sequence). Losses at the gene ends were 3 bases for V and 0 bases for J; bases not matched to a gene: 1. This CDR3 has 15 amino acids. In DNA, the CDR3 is TGTGCCAGCAGCTTGACTAGCGGGGTCTCCTACGAGCAGTACTTC. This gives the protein CASSLTSGVSYEQYF.

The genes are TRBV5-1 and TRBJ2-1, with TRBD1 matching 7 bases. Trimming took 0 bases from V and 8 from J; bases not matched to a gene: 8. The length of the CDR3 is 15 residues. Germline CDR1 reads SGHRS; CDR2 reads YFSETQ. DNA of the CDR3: TGCGCCAGCAGCTTGGCAGGACAGGCTGTGGATGAGCAGTTCTTC. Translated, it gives CASSLAGQAVDEQFF.

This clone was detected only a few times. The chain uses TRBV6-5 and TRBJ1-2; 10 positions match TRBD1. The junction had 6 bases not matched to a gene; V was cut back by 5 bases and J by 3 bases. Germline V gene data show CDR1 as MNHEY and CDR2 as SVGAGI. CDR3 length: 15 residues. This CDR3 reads CASSTGGQGYYGYTF. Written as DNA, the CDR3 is TGTGCCAGCAGTACGGGGGGACAGGGGTACTATGGCTACACCTTC.

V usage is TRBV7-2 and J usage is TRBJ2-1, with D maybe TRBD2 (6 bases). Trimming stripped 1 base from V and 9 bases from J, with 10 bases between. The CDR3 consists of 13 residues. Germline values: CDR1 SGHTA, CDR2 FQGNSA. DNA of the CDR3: TGTGCCAGCAGCTTAGGTTCGCGGGGTGAGCAGTTCTTC. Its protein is CASSLGSRGEQFF.

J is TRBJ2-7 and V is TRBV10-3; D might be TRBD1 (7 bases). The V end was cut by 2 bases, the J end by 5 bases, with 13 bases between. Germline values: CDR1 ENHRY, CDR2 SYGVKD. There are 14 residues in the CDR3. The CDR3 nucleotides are TGTGCCATCAGTGAGCGGGGGACAGTCCACGAGCAGTACTTC. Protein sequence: CAISERGTVHEQYF.

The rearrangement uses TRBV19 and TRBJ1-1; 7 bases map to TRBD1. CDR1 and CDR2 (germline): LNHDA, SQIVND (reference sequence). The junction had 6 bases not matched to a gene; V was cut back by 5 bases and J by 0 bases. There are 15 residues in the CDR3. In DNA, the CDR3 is TGTGCCAGTAGTCCACTGACAGGGATGAACACTGAAGCTTTCTTT. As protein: CASSPLTGMNTEAFF.

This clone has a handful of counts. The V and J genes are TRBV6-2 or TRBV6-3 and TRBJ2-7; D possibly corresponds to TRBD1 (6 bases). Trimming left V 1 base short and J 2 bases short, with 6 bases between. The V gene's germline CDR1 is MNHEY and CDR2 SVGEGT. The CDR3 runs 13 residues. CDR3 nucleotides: TGTGCCAGCAGTTACTGGACAGCCTACGAGCAGTACTTC. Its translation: CASSYWTAYEQYF.

Here the CDR3 DNA reads TGTGCCAGTAGTCCCGCCGCGTCGTCCATTTACTCTGGGGCCAACGTCCTGACTTTC. It is translated as CASSPAASSIYSGANVLTF. This chain uses TRBV19 with TRBJ2-6, with D uncertain. With 5 bases removed from V and 0 bases from J, the gap between germline ends came to 20 bases. Germline CDR1 is LNHDA and CDR2 is SQIVND (reference sequence). The CDR3 consists of 19 residues.

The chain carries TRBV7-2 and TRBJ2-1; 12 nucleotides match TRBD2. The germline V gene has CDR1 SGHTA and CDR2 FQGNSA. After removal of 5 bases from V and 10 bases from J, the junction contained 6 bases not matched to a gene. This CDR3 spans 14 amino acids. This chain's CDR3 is CASSQGTSGPEQFF. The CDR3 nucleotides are TGTGCCAGCAGCCAAGGGACTAGCGGGCCAGAGCAGTTCTTC.

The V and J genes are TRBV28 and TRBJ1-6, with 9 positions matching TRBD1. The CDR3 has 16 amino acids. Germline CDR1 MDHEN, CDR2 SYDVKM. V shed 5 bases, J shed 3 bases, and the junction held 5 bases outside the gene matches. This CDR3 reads CASSPGDRDYNSPLHF. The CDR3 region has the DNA TGTGCCAGCAGTCCCGGGGACAGGGACTATAATTCACCCCTCCACTTT. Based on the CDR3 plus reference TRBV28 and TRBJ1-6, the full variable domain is DVKVTQSSRYLVKRTGEKVFLECVQDMDHENMFWYRQDPGLGLRLIYFSYDVKMKEKGDIPEGYSVSREKKERFSLILESASTNQTSMYLCASSPGDRDYNSPLHFGNGTRLTVT.

The CDR3 spells CASSLGRGVIDTQYF. CDR3 DNA: TGTGCCAGCAGCTTGGGGCGGGGGGTAATAGATACGCAGTATTTT. The chain employs TRBV5-4 and TRBJ2-3, with TRBD2 identical over 8 bases. V shed 0 bases, J shed 5 bases, and the junction held 5 bases outside the gene matches. The CDR3 totals 15 residues. Germline CDR1 and CDR2: SGHNT and YYREEE (reference sequence).

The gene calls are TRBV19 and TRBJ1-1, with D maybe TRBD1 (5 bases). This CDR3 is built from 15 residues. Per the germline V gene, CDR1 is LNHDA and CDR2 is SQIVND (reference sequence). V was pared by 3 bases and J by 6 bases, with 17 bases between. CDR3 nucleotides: TGTGCCAGTAGTATGGCCCTTGGGGGGATCCCTGAAGCTTTCTTT. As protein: CASSMALGGIPEAFF. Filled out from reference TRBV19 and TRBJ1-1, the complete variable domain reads DGGITQSPKYLFRKEGQNVTLSCEQNLNHDAMYWYRQDPGQGLRLIYYSQIVNDFQKGDIAEGYSVSREKKESFPLTVTSAQKNPTAFYLCASSMALGGIPEAFFGQGTRLTVV.

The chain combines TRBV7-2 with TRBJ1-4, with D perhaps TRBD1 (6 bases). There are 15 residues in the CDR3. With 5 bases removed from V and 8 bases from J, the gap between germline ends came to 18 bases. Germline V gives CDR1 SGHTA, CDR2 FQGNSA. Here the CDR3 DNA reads TGTGCCAGCAGCCGCAGGGGCACCGAAGGAGAAAAACTGTTTTTT. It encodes CASSRRGTEGEKLFF. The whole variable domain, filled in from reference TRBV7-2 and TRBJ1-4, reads GAGVSQSPSNKVTEKGKDVELRCDPISGHTALYWYRQSLGQGLEFLIYFQGNSAPDKSGLPSDRFSAERTGGSVSTLTIQRTQQEDSAVYLCASSRRGTEGEKLFFGSGTQLSVL.